One and the same sample provided the 27 T cell receptor beta chains below, sequenced in a study of T cell responses to AZD1222 COVID-19 vaccine. Sequencing was performed with immunoSEQ multiplex PCR; in TCRdb, only in-frame clones are kept and a portion is missing. The table lists around 100,000 clones, 80% to 90% of them singletons. Sequencing was performed on peripheral blood, taken on day 0 of AZD1222 vaccination. These receptors all come from an adult in good health.

The chain is built from TRBV5-1 and TRBJ1-3; tentatively, D is TRBD1 (6 bases). Germline CDR1 reads SGHRS; CDR2 reads YFSETQ. The length of the CDR3 is 20 residues. Trimming shortened V by 3 bases and J by 0 bases, and 25 bases separated the two germline ends. CDR3 DNA sequence: TGCGCCAGCAGCTCCCGAGGGATGCGGGGGGCGAAGGACTCTGGAAACACCATATATTTT. Protein product: CASSSRGMRGAKDSGNTIYF. The full variable domain, completed using reference TRBV5-1 and TRBJ1-3, is KAGVTQTPRYLIKTRGQQVTLSCSPISGHRSVSWYQQTPGQGLQFLFEYFSETQRNKGNFPGRFSGRQFSNSRSEMNVSTLELGDSALYLCASSSRGMRGAKDSGNTIYFGEGSWLTVV.

V and J are TRBV11-1 and TRBJ2-7; 10 nucleotides line up with TRBD1. Germline loops: CDR1 SGHAT, CDR2 FQDESV (reference sequence). The CDR3 is made up of 16 amino acids. The trim removed 5 bases at V and 2 bases at J, leaving 9 bases unmatched. As DNA, the CDR3 is TGTGCCAGCAGCCTTCCTTTGGGACAGGGGCCCTACGAGCAGTACTTC. The encoded protein is CASSLPLGQGPYEQYF.

This CDR3 reads CASLRDYQETQYF. CDR3 nucleotides: TGTGCCAGCCTCAGGGACTACCAAGAGACCCAGTACTTC. V is TRBV25-1 and J is TRBJ2-5; TRBD2 is a possible D gene (6 bases). There are 13 residues in the CDR3. V was cut by 8 bases and J by 0 bases, with 10 bases left in between. CDR1 is MGHDK and CDR2 is SYGVNS in the germline V gene. The full variable domain, its missing parts supplied by reference TRBV25-1 and TRBJ2-5, is EADIYQTPRYLVIGTGKKITLECSQTMGHDKMYWYQQDPGMELHLIHYSYGVNSTEKGDLSSESTVSRIRTEHFPLTLESARPSHTSQYLCASLRDYQETQYFGPGTRLLVL.

The CDR3 nucleotides read TGTGCCAGCAGCCTAGTAGGGAGCGTCTCTGGAAACACCATATATTTT. This translates into CASSLVGSVSGNTIYF. V is TRBV7-2 and J is TRBJ1-3; D not certain. The CDR3 has 16 residues. The germline V and J ends were trimmed by 5 bases and 0 bases, with 14 bases remaining between them. Germline CDR1 SGHTA, CDR2 FQGNSA.

CDR3 residues: CASSPLTGSEKLFF. The CDR3 DNA is TGCGCCAGCAGCCCTTTAACAGGGTCTGAAAAACTGTTTTTT. This chain uses TRBV5-1 with TRBJ1-4; D possibly corresponds to TRBD1 (6 bases). The length of the CDR3 is 14 residues. V was pared by 4 bases and J by 7 bases, with 14 bases between. CDR1 SGHRS and CDR2 YFSETQ come from the germline V gene. The complete variable domain, with remaining parts taken from reference TRBV5-1 and TRBJ1-4, reads KAGVTQTPRYLIKTRGQQVTLSCSPISGHRSVSWYQQTPGQGLQFLFEYFSETQRNKGNFPGRFSGRQFSNSRSEMNVSTLELGDSALYLCASSPLTGSEKLFFGSGTQLSVL.

The rearrangement links TRBV28 to TRBJ1-5, with TRBD1 as a possible D gene (6 bases). Trimming removed 5 bases from V and 3 bases from J, with 11 bases in between. The CDR3 is made up of 14 amino acids. Germline V gene sequence: CDR1 MDHEN, CDR2 SYDVKM. DNA of the CDR3: TGTGCCAGCAGTCCAAGGACAGTCAATCAGCCCCAGCATTTT. Protein sequence: CASSPRTVNQPQHF. The full variable domain, rest sourced from reference TRBV28 and TRBJ1-5, is DVKVTQSSRYLVKRTGEKVFLECVQDMDHENMFWYRQDPGLGLRLIYFSYDVKMKEKGDIPEGYSVSREKKERFSLILESASTNQTSMYLCASSPRTVNQPQHFGDGTRLSIL.

The sample holds one count of this clone. The chain couples TRBV19 to TRBJ1-1; a weak D match, TRBD1 (6 bases). Trimming took off 8 bases at V and 6 bases at J, with 16 bases between the two ends. The CDR3 spans 13 residues. Per germline, CDR1 LNHDA and CDR2 SQIVND (reference sequence). CDR3 sequence reads: CASQRGGLAEAFF. The DNA for the CDR3 is TGTGCCAGTCAAAGAGGGGGGCTCGCTGAAGCTTTCTTT. The complete variable domain, with remaining parts taken from reference TRBV19 and TRBJ1-1, reads DGGITQSPKYLFRKEGQNVTLSCEQNLNHDAMYWYRQDPGQGLRLIYYSQIVNDFQKGDIAEGYSVSREKKESFPLTVTSAQKNPTAFYLCASQRGGLAEAFFGQGTRLTVV.

V and J are TRBV11-1 and TRBJ2-3; D may be TRBD1 (5 bases). This CDR3 comprises 13 residues. V dropped 6 bases and J dropped 3 bases, with 10 bases sitting between them. In germline, CDR1 is SGHAT, CDR2 FQDESV (reference sequence). For the CDR3, the DNA is TGTGCCAGCAGGATGCAGGGTACAGATACGCAGTATTTT. Amino acid sequence: CASRMQGTDTQYF.

The CDR3 DNA follows: TGTGCCAGCAGAGACTGGACTGAGCGGAGATTCTTT. Its protein product is CASRDWTERRFF. The gene calls are TRBV6-5 and TRBJ1-1; D remains unclear. The V end was cut by 6 bases, the J end by 14 bases, with 19 bases between. CDR1 is MNHEY and CDR2 is SVGAGI in the germline V gene. There are 12 residues in the CDR3.

The chain has TRBV18 and TRBJ1-5; D gene unclear. The V and J ends lost 1 base and 1 base respectively, with 8 bases between them. The CDR3 spans 15 residues. CDR1 and CDR2 from the germline V gene are KGHSH and LQKENI. The CDR3 protein is CASSPQSQSNQPQHF. CDR3 sequence (DNA): TGTGCCAGCTCACCACAAAGCCAGAGCAATCAGCCCCAGCATTTT. Using reference TRBV18 and TRBJ1-5 for the parts outside the CDR3, the full variable domain is NAGVMQNPRHLVRRRGQEARLRCSPMKGHSHVYWYRQLPEEGLKFMVYLQKENIIDESGMPKERFSAEFPKEGPSILRIQQVVRGDSAAYFCASSPQSQSNQPQHFGDGTRLSIL.

The chain joins TRBV5-4 to TRBJ2-7; 8 nucleotides match TRBD1. Germline lookup yields CDR1 SGHNT and CDR2 YYREEE (reference sequence). V gave up 2 bases and J gave up 4 bases; unmatched junction bases: 8. This CDR3 region has 15 residues. DNA for the CDR3: TGTGCCAGCAGCTTTGGACAGGGTGGCTCATACGAGCAGTACTTC. This translates into CASSFGQGGSYEQYF.

This chain connects TRBV7-2 to TRBJ1-6; no clear D gene. Trimming took off 3 bases at V and 6 bases at J, with 3 bases between the two ends. CDR1 SGHTA and CDR2 FQGNSA come from the germline V gene. This CDR3 spans 12 amino acids. The CDR3: CASSFFNSPLHF. CDR3 in DNA: TGTGCCAGCAGCTTTTTTAATTCACCCCTCCACTTT.

V gene TRBV5-1 combines with J gene TRBJ1-2, with a weak D call TRBD1 (5 bases). V was cut by 0 bases and J by 6 bases, with 15 bases left in between. The CDR3 is 15 residues long. Germline loops: CDR1 SGHRS, CDR2 YFSETQ. DNA for the CDR3: TGCGCCAGCAGCTTGGCGGAGCGGGGGATGGATGGCTACACCTTC. Its protein product is CASSLAERGMDGYTF.

The chain couples TRBV6-2 or TRBV6-3 to TRBJ2-7, with 9 bases identical to TRBD1. Per germline, CDR1 MNHEY and CDR2 SVGEGT. Trimming cost V 0 bases and J 4 bases; bases outside gene matches: 1. The CDR3 covers 14 residues. This CDR3 is CASSYSGQGYEQYF. CDR3 DNA: TGTGCCAGCAGTTACTCGGGACAGGGTTACGAGCAGTACTTC.

This chain joins TRBV2 and TRBJ1-2; D is possibly TRBD1 (6 bases). The germline CDR1 and CDR2 sequences are SNHLY and FYNNEI. The CDR3 extends over 14 amino acids. V gave up 7 bases and J gave up 4 bases, with 16 bases separating them. The CDR3 here is CASKRLQGGYGYTF. Written as DNA, the CDR3 is TGTGCCAGCAAGAGACTACAGGGAGGCTATGGCTACACCTTC.

The chain carries TRBV28 and TRBJ1-5, with a weak D call TRBD1 (5 bases). The germline CDR1 and CDR2 sequences are MDHEN and SYDVKM. The CDR3 is 16 amino acids. V dropped 6 bases and J dropped 0 bases, with 15 bases sitting between them. For the CDR3, the DNA is TGTGCCAGCAGCCCCCGGGGGGACTATAGCAATCAGCCCCAGCATTTT. This encodes CASSPRGDYSNQPQHF.

The gene calls are TRBV19 and TRBJ1-4, with a tentative D call TRBD1 (6 bases). Between the trimmed V and J ends, which lost 5 bases and 14 bases, there was a span of 15 bases. The CDR3 is 12 amino acids. The V gene's germline CDR1 is LNHDA and CDR2 SQIVND (reference sequence). CDR3 loop: CASSPQGYGLFF. For the CDR3, the DNA is TGTGCCAGTAGTCCCCAGGGGTATGGGCTGTTTTTT.

This clone was recorded only once. The CDR3 loop is CASSTGTGIDTEAFF. As DNA, the CDR3 is TGCGCCAGCAGCACCGGGACAGGGATAGACACTGAAGCTTTCTTT. The rearrangement uses TRBV5-1 and TRBJ1-1; 9 nucleotides align to TRBD1. The germline V gene encodes CDR1 SGHRS and CDR2 YFSETQ. The V gene end was trimmed by 4 bases and the J gene end by 3 bases; junction bases not matched to a gene: 7. CDR3 length equals 15 residues.

The V call is TRBV15, the J call TRBJ1-1, with D uncertain. V gave up 6 bases and J gave up 0 bases, with 8 bases separating them. This CDR3 is 13 amino acids long. From germline, CDR1 is LNHNV and CDR2 YYDKDF (reference sequence). CDR3 amino acids: CATSTVMNTEAFF. Written as DNA, the CDR3 is TGTGCCACCAGTACGGTTATGAACACTGAAGCTTTCTTT.

This clone was observed a few times. J is TRBJ2-7 and V is TRBV10-3; 12 nucleotides line up with TRBD1. Germline CDR1 reads ENHRY; CDR2 reads SYGVKD. The junction had 5 bases not matched to a gene; V was cut back by 0 bases and J by 5 bases. There are 16 residues in the CDR3. CDR3 nucleotide sequence: TGTGCCATCAGTGAGTCTGGGACAGGGGGCAGGGACGAGCAGTACTTC. It specifies CAISESGTGGRDEQYF.

V and J are TRBV29-1 and TRBJ1-5, with TRBD1 as a possible D gene (6 bases). Germline CDR1 and CDR2: SQVTM and ANQGSEA. V dropped 6 bases and J dropped 9 bases, with 18 bases sitting between them. The CDR3 spans 13 residues. For the CDR3, the DNA is TGCAGCGTGGGTGGAGGGGGGGACGGGCCCCAGCATTTT. This codes for CSVGGGGDGPQHF.

The V gene is TRBV7-2, the J gene TRBJ1-2; D not resolved. Germline-derived CDR1 and CDR2 are SGHTA and FQGNSA. CDR3 length: 14 residues. V was trimmed by 3 bases and J by 4 bases, leaving 12 bases between them. For the CDR3, the DNA is TGTGCCAGCAGCTTCCCCGGAGCCGTCTATGGCTACACCTTC. This gives the protein CASSFPGAVYGYTF.

The chain joins TRBV6-5 to TRBJ2-1; either TRBD1 or TRBD2 may supply D (5 bases each). CDR1 and CDR2 (germline): MNHEY, SVGAGI. The CDR3 sequence is 14 residues long. Trimming stripped 4 bases from V and 6 bases from J, with 13 bases between. In nucleotides, the CDR3 is TGTGCCAGCAGTTGGGCCGGGGCCGGCAATGAGCAGTTCTTC. Encoded protein: CASSWAGAGNEQFF.

DNA of the CDR3: TGCGCCAGCAGTGAATATGTGGGGAAACCAAACATTCAGTACTTC. Translated, it gives CASSEYVGKPNIQYF. V gene TRBV10-2 combines with J gene TRBJ2-4; no clear D. Germline V gene lookup returns CDR1 WSHSY and CDR2 SAAADI. This CDR3 contains 15 residues. The V gene lost 3 bases and the J gene lost 6 bases, with 15 bases spanning the gap.

The CDR3 loop is CASSLGTGGNTGELFF. In DNA, the CDR3 is TGTGCCAGCAGCTTAGGGACGGGGGGGAACACCGGGGAGCTGTTTTTT. The chain combines TRBV11-2 with TRBJ2-2, with 7 bases lining up with TRBD2. The CDR3 has 16 residues. CDR1 and CDR2 (germline): SGHAT, FQNNGV. V shed 1 base, J shed 1 base, and the junction held 3 bases outside the gene matches.

The rearrangement links TRBV19 to TRBJ1-5, with D perhaps matching TRBD1 (6 bases). This CDR3 has 15 residues. V was clipped by 6 bases and J by 5 bases, with 17 bases between them. CDR1 is LNHDA, CDR2 SQIVND, per germline (reference sequence). In DNA, the CDR3 is TGTGCCAGTAGGCGTACGGGGGCGGCGGATCAGCCCCAGCATTTT. Translating it yields CASRRTGAADQPQHF.

This clone occurred once. The rearrangement links TRBV19 to TRBJ1-1, with D unresolved. This CDR3 is built from 14 residues. Germline loops: CDR1 LNHDA, CDR2 SQIVND (reference sequence). Trimming removed 4 bases from V and 1 base from J, with 10 bases in between. As DNA, the CDR3 is TGTGCCAGTAGTAGAGCGGCGGGGAACACTGAAGCTTTCTTT. This codes for CASSRAAGNTEAFF.